This T cell receptor beta chain was sequenced during a study of spatial heterogeneity in lung cancer. Study-wide background: On average, each unique TCR and UMI combination appeared more than ten times in raw reads. Whole-study results and caveats: Expanded tumor TCRs that were ubiquitous appeared in blood more at resection than follow-up.

Time point given: sample taken at primary tumor resection. From tumor, nontumor lung or frozen PBMC, whole RNA was taken unsorted for sequencing. This clonotype has a handful of counts. Its specificity is not known. J gave up 5 bases and V 7 bases, and 9 bases lay outside the gene matches. Germline lookup yields CDR1 MNHEY and CDR2 SVGAGI. This CDR3 is 14 amino acids long. TCRdb redid the calling of the 5' RACE reads with MiXCR, one entry per CDR3 protein. Of 35,000 to 45,000 distinct CDR3 sequences detected, less than 9.5% appear once; the ten largest clones hold over 25%. This chain joins TRBV6-5 and TRBJ2-7, with TRBD2 matching 9 bases. The sequences come from PBMCs, collected at surgery. The TCR sequence derives from a female donor with early-stage non-small cell lung cancer. The CDR3: CASKRSGSPHEQYF. The DNA of the CDR3 is TGTGCCAGCAAACGTAGCGGGAGTCCCCACGAGCAGTACTTC.